This T cell receptor beta chain was profiled in a study of T cell responses to AZD1222 COVID-19 vaccine. Trimming took off 3 bases at V and 4 bases at J, with 12 bases between the two ends. Germline CDR1 SGHDT, CDR2 YYEEEE. The CDR3 has 14 amino acids. The repertoire was sequenced with immunoSEQ multiplex PCR; TCRdb's copy has only in-frame clones and lacks some. In the table there are 100,000 to 140,000 clones, around 90% of which are singletons. The chain uses TRBV5-6 and TRBJ2-3; D might be TRBD2 (5 bases). The TCR sequence derives from an adult who received the AZD1222 COVID-19 vaccine. Sequencing was performed on peripheral blood, taken 28 days after the second AZD1222 dose. Here the CDR3 reads CASSYTGSPDTQYF. Here the CDR3 DNA reads TGTGCCAGCAGCTATACGGGGTCTCCAGATACGCAGTATTTT.